This TCR beta chain was recorded in a study of blood T cells in healthy people across ages. It was with a sample-barcoded 5' primer and a J-beta primer mix that a second PCR of about 6 to 11 cycles was run. TCRdb called the 5' RACE reads again in MiXCR, with one record for every CDR3 protein. The table lists about 1,500,000 distinct CDR3 sequences, under 30% of them singletons, with roughly 8% in the top ten. This clonotype appeared a few times. As yet, its antigen is unknown. CDR1 is SGHTA, CDR2 FQGNSA, per germline. V was cut by 0 bases and J by 14 bases, with 26 bases left in between. CDR3 length equals 17 residues. Study results and limitations: The recorded TCR beta diversity per million T cells decreased in a roughly linear manner with age. Possibly confounding the expanded clonotype changes was the fact that donor CMV status was unknown.

This chain joins TRBV7-2 and TRBJ2-1; D not resolved. The sequenced sample consisted of blood. The TCR comes from a woman in her twenties or thirties in good health. CDR3 DNA: TGTGCCAGCAGCTTAGCTCCCACCGGGCTTAGCCCAAATGGGGAGTTCTTC. Translation gives CASSLAPTGLSPNGEFF. The full variable domain, completed using reference TRBV7-2 and TRBJ2-1, is GAGVSQSPSNKVTEKGKDVELRCDPISGHTALYWYRQSLGQGLEFLIYFQGNSAPDKSGLPSDRFSAERTGGSVSTLTIQRTQQEDSAVYLCASSLAPTGLSPNGEFFGPGTRLTVL.